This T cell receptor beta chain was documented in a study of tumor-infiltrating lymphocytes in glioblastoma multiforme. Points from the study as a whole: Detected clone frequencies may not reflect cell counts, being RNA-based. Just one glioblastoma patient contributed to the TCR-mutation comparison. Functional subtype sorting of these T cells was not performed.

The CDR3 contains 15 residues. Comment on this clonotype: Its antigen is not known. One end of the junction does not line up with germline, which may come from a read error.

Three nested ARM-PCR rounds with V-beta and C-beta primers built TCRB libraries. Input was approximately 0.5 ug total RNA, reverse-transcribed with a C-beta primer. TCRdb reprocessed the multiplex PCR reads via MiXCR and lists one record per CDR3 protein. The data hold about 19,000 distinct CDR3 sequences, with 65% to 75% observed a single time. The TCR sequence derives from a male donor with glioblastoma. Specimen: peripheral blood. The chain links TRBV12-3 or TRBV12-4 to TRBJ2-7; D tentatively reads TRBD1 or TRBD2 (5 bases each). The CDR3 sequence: CASSEGPHISYEHYF. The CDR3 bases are TGTGCCAGCAGTGAGGGACCGCACATCTCCTACGAGCATTACTTC.